This T cell receptor (beta chain) stems from a study of T-cell memory formation after mild COVID-19. At the level of the study: Clusters were largely donor specific. The study, taken as a whole, reports: For contracting clones, CD4+ ones sat mainly in CM and EM, CD8+ in EMRA. Clones contracting day 15 to 85 were balanced CD4/CD8; later expanders leaned CD4+.

TCRalpha and TCRbeta libraries used 5'RACE with constant-segment primers and UMIs. TCRdb re-derived calls from the 5' RACE reads in MiXCR, one entry per CDR3 protein. The repertoire has a few hundred thousand distinct CDR3 sequences, 20% to 25% of them found once; the top ten carry about an eighth. Trimming took 5 bases from V and 5 from J; bases not matched to a gene: 10. There are 15 residues in the CDR3. Germline assignment: CDR1 SEHNR and CDR2 FQNEAQ (reference sequence). There are a few counts of this clonotype. Its specificity is not known. The chain couples TRBV7-9 to TRBJ2-5, with TRBD1 identical over 8 bases. The receptor comes from an adult woman who had mild COVID-19 (a few samples of this study predate the infection). Cell type and time point are not known. The sequencing input was PBMCs or a T cell subset sorted from them (not recorded which). CDR3 sequence reads: CASSAMDRAGETQYF. The CDR3 DNA reads as TGTGCCAGCAGCGCTATGGACAGGGCGGGGGAGACCCAGTACTTC.